The present T cell receptor (beta chain) was sequenced within a study of CD8 T cells in Susac syndrome. For this clonotype: The conserved final phenylalanine or tryptophan is absent from the CDR3, which likely points to a read error.

RNA amounts of about 0.45 to 1 ug underwent reverse transcription with random hexamers. TCRdb used MiXCR to reprocess the immunoSEQ multiplex PCR reads, holding one entry per CDR3 protein. The sample holds 95,000 to 150,000 distinct CDR3 sequences, over 90% seen once. CDR3 length: 13 residues. Trimming removed 3 bases from V and 5 bases from J; junction bases left unmatched: 5. The V gene's germline CDR1 is SQVTM and CDR2 ANQGSEA. The specimen sequenced was CD8+ T cells from PBMCs. The gene calls are TRBV29-1 and TRBJ2-5; 8 nucleotides align to TRBD2. The sequence derives from a human donor with Susac syndrome. CDR3 loop: CSVEAASGETQYC. Here the CDR3 DNA reads TGCAGCGTTGAGGCGGCTAGCGGGGAGACCCAGTACTGC.